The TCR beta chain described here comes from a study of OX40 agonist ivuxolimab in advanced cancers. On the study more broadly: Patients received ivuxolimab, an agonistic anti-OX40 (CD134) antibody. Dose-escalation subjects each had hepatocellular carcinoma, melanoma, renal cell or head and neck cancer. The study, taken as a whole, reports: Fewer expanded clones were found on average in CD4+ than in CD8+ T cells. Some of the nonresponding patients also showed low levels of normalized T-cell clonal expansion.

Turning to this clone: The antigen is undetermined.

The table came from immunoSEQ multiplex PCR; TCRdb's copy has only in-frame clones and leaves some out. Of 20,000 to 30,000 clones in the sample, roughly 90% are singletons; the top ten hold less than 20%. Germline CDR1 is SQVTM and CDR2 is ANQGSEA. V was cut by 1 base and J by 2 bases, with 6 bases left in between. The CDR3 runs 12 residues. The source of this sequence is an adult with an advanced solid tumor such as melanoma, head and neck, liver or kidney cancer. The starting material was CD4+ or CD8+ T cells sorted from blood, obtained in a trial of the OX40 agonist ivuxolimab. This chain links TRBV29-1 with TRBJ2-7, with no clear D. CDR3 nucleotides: TGCAGCGTTGAAGTAACTACCTACGAGCAGTACTTC. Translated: CSVEVTTYEQYF.